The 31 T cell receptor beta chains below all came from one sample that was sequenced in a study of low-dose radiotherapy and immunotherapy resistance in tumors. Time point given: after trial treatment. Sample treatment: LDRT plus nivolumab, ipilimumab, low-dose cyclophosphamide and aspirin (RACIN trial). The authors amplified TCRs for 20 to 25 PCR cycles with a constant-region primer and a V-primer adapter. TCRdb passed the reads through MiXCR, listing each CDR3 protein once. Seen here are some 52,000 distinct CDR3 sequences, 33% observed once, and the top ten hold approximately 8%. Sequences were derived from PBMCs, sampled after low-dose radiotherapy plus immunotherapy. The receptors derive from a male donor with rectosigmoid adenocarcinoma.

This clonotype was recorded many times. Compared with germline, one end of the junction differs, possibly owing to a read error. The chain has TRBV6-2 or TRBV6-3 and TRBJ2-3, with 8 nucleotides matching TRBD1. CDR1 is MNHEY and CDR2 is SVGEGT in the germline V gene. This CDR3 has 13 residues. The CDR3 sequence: CLTSGQGTDTQYF. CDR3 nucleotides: TGCCTCACCTCGGGACAGGGCACAGATACGCAGTATTTT.

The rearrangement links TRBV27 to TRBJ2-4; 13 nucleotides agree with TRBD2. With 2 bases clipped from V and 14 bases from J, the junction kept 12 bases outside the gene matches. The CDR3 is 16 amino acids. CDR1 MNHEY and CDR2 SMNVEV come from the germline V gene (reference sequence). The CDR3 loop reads CASSLTTSGRAGAKYF. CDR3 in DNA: TGTGCCAGCAGTTTAACCACTAGCGGGAGGGCCGGGGCAAAGTACTTC.

The CDR3 sequence: CASSQGGRTSEQYF. As DNA, the CDR3 is TGTGCCAGCAGCCAAGGCGGGCGGACCTCGGAGCAGTACTTC. The chain employs TRBV3-1 and TRBJ2-7; possible D gene TRBD2, 5 bases. The CDR3 covers 14 residues. The germline CDR1 and CDR2 sequences are LGHDT and YNNKEL (reference sequence). With 1 base removed from V and 7 bases from J, the gap between germline ends came to 14 bases.

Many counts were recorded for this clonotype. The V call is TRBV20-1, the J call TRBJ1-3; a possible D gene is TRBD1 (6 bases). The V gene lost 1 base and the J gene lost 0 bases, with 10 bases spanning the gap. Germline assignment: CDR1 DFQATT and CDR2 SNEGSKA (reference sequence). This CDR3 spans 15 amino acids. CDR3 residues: CSARVQGSSGNTIYF. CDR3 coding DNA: TGCAGTGCTAGAGTCCAGGGGAGCTCTGGAAACACCATATATTTT.

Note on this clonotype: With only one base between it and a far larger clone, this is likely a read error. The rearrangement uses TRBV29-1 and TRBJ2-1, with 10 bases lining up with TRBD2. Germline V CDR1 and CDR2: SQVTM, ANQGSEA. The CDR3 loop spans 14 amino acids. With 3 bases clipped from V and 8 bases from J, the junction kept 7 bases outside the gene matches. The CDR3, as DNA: TGCAGCGTTGATTCGTCTAGCGGGAGTCATGAGCAGTTCTTC. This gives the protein CSVDSSSGSHEQFF.

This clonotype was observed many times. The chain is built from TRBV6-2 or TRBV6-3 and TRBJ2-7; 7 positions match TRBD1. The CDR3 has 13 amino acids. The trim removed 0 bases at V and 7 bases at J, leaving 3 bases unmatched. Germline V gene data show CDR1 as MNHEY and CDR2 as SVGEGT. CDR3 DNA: TGTGCCAGCAGTTACTCCGGACAGGAAGAGCAGTACTTC. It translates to CASSYSGQEEQYF.

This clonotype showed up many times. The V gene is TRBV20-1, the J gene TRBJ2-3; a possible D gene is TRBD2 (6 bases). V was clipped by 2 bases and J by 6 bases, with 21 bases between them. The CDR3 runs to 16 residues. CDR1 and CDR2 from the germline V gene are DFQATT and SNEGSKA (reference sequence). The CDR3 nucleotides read TGCAGTGCTAGACGGGAGATGGGCAGGACACGGGATACGCAGTATTTT. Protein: CSARREMGRTRDTQYF.

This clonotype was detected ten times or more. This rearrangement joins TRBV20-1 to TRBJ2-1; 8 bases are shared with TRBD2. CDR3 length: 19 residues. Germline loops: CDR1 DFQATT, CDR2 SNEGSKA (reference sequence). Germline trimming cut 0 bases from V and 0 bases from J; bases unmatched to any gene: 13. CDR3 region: CSARDSSGSQTHSYNEQFF. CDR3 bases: TGCAGTGCTAGAGATAGCAGCGGGAGCCAGACCCACTCCTACAATGAGCAGTTCTTC.

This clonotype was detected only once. The CDR3 sequence: CASSLVGFNEQFF. Here the CDR3 DNA reads TGTGCCAGCAGTTTAGTAGGTTTCAATGAGCAGTTCTTC. The chain combines TRBV28 with TRBJ2-1; D is unclear. Germline CDR1 and CDR2: MDHEN and SYDVKM. This CDR3 is built from 13 residues. Trimming removed 2 bases from V and 6 bases from J, with 8 bases in between. Full variable domain (rest looked up from reference TRBV28 and TRBJ2-1): DVKVTQSSRYLVKRTGEKVFLECVQDMDHENMFWYRQDPGLGLRLIYFSYDVKMKEKGDIPEGYSVSREKKERFSLILESASTNQTSMYLCASSLVGFNEQFFGPGTRLTVL.

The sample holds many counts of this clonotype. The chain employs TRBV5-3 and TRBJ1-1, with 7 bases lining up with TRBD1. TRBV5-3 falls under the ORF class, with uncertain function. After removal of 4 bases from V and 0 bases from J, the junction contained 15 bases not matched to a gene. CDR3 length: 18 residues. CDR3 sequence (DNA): TGTGCCAGAAGCCCCGCCGAAACGGGACAGCACATGAACACTGAAGCTTTCTTT. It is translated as CARSPAETGQHMNTEAFF.

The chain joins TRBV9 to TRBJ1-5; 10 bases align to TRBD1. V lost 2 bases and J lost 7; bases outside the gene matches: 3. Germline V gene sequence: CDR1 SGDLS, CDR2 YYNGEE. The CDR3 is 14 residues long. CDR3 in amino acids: CASSVGTGEQPQHF. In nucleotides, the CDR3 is TGTGCCAGCAGCGTCGGGACAGGGGAACAGCCCCAGCATTTT.

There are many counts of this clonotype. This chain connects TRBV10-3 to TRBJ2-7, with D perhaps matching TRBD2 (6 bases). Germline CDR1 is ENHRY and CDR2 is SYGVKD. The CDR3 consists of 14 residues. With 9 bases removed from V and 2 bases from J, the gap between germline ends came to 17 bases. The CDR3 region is CAMDGGSGAYEQYF. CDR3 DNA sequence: TGTGCCATGGACGGGGGAAGTGGGGCCTACGAGCAGTACTTC.

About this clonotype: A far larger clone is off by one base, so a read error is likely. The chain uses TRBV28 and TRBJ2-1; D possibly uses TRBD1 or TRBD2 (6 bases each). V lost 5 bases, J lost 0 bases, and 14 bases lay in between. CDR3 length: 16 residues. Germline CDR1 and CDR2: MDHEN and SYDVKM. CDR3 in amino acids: CASSVWRGSSYNEQFF. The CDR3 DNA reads TGTGCCAGCAGTGTCTGGAGGGGGAGCTCCTACAATGAGCAGTTCTTC.

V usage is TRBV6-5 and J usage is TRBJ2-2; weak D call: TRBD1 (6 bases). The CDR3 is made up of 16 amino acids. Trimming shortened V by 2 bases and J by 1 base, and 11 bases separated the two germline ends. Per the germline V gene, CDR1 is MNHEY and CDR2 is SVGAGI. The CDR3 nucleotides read TGTGCCAGCAGTTACCAGGGGACACTGAACACCGGGGAGCTGTTTTTT. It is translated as CASSYQGTLNTGELFF.

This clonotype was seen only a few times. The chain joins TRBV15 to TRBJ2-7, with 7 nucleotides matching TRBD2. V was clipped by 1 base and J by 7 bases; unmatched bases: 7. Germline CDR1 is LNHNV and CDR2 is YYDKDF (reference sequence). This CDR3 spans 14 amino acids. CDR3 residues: CATSRGGGTGEQYF. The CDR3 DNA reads TGTGCCACCAGCAGAGGGGGGGGGACGGGTGAGCAGTACTTC.

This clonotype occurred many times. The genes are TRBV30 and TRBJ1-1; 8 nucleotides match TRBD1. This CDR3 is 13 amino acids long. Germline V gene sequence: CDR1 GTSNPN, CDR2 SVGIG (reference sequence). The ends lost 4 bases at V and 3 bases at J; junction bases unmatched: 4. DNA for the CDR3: TGTGCCTGGACAGGGGGCTTGGACACTGAAGCTTTCTTT. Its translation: CAWTGGLDTEAFF.

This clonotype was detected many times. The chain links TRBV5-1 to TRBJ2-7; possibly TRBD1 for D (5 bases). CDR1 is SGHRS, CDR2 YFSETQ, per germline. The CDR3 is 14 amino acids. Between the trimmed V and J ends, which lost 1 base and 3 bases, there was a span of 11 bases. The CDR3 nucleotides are TGCGCCAGCAGCTTGCAGGGCCCCATCTACGAGCAGTACTTC. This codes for CASSLQGPIYEQYF. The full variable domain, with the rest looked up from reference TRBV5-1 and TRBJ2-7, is KAGVTQTPRYLIKTRGQQVTLSCSPISGHRSVSWYQQTPGQGLQFLFEYFSETQRNKGNFPGRFSGRQFSNSRSEMNVSTLELGDSALYLCASSLQGPIYEQYFGPGTRLTVT.

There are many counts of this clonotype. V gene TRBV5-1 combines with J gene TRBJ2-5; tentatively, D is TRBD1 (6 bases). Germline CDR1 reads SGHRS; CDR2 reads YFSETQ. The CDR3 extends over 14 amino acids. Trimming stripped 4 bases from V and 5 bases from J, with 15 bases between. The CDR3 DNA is TGCGCCAGCAGCGTACAGGGATTGGGGGAGACCCAGTACTTC. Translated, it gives CASSVQGLGETQYF.

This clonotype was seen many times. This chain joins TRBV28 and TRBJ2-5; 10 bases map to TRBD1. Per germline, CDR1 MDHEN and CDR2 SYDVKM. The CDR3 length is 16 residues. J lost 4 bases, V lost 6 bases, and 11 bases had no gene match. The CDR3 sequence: CASRPGQGTRVETQYF. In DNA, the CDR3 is TGTGCCAGCAGACCGGGACAGGGGACGAGGGTAGAGACCCAGTACTTC.

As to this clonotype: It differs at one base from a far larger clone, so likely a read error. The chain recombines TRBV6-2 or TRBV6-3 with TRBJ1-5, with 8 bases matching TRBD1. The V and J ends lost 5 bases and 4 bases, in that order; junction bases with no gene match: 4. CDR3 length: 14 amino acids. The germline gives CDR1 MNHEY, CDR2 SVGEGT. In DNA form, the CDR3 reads TGTGCCAGCAGTCTCCAGGGGGCGAATCAGCCCCAGCATTTT. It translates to CASSLQGANQPQHF.

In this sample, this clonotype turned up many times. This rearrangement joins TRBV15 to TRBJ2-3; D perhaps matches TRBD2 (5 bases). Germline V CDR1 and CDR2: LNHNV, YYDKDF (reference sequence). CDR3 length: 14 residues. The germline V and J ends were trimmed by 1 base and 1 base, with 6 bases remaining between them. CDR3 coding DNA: TGTGCCACCAGCAGAGGGACTGGCACAGATACGCAGTATTTT. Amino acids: CATSRGTGTDTQYF.

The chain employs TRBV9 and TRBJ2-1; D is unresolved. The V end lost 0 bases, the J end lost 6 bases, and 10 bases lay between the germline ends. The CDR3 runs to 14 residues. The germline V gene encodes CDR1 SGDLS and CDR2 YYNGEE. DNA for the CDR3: TGTGCCAGCAGCGTAGTGACCCCGGGCAATGAGCAGTTCTTC. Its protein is CASSVVTPGNEQFF.

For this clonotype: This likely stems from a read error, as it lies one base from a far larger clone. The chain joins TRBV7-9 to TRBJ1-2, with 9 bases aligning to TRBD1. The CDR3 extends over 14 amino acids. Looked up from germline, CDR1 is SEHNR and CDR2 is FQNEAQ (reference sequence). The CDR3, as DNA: TGTGCCAGCAGCCTCCGGGACAGGGCCTATGGCAACACCTTC. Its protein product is CASSLRDRAYGNTF.

CDR3 sequence reads: CASSQGGGPQETQYF. CDR3 sequence (DNA): TGCGCCAGCAGCCAAGGCGGGGGTCCCCAAGAGACCCAGTACTTC. The gene calls are TRBV4-1 and TRBJ2-5; 7 bases fit TRBD2. Germline V gene sequence: CDR1 MGHRA, CDR2 YSYEKL. The V gene end was trimmed by 1 base and the J gene end by 1 base; junction bases not matched to a gene: 3. This CDR3 is 15 amino acids long.

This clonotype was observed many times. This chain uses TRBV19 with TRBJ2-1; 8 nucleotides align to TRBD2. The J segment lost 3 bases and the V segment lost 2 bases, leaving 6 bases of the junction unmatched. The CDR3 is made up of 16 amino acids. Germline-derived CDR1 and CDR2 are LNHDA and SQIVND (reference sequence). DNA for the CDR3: TGTGCCAGTAGTATAAAAAGCGGGGGTAGCTACAATGAGCAGTTCTTC. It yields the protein CASSIKSGGSYNEQFF.

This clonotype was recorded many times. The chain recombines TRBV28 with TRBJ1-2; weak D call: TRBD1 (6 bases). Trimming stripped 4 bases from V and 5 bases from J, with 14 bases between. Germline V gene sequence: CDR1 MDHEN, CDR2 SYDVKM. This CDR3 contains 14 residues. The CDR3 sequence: CASSSSKQGYGYTF. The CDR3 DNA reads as TGTGCCAGCAGTTCTAGTAAACAGGGTTATGGCTACACCTTC.

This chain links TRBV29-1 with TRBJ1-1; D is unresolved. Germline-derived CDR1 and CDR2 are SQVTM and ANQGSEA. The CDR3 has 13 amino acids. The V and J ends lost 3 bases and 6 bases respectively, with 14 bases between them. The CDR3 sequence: CSVEGRRPSEAFF. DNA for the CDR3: TGCAGCGTTGAGGGCAGGAGGCCCTCTGAAGCTTTCTTT.

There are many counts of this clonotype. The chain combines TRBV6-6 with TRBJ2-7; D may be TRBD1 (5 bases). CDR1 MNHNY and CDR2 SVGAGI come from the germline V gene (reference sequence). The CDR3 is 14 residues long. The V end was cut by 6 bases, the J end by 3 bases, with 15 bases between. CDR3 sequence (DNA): TGTGCCAGCAGAAACCCTCAGGGTTTCTACGAGCAGTACTTC. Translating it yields CASRNPQGFYEQYF.

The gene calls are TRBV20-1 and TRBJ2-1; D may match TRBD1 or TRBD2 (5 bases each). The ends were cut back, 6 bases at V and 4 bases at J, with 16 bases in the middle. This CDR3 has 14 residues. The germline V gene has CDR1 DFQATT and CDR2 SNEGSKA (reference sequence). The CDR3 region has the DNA TGCAGTGCACCCACGGGACGGGGTTACAATGAGCAGTTCTTC. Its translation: CSAPTGRGYNEQFF.

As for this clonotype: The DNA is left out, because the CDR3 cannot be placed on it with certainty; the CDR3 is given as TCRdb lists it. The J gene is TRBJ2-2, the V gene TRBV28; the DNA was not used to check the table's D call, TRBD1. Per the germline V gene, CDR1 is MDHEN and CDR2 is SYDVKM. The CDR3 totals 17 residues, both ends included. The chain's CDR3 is CASRSSPSTGELFFVFF.

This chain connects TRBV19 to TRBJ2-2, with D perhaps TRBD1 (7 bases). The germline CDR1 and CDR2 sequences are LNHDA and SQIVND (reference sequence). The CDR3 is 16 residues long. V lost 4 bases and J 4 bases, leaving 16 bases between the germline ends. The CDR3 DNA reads TGTGCCAGTAGTAGCGGGGCGAGGGGGCGCACCGGGGAGCTGTTTTTT. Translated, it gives CASSSGARGRTGELFF.